This T cell receptor (beta chain) is drawn from a study of T-cell memory formation after mild COVID-19. Germline lookup yields CDR1 KGHSH and CDR2 LQKENI. This CDR3 has 16 residues. The trim removed 4 bases at V and 8 bases at J, leaving 10 bases unmatched. TCRdb re-called the 5' RACE reads through MiXCR, storing one row per CDR3 protein. The sample gives about 290,000 distinct CDR3 sequences, approximately 15% of which show up once; about a fifth is in the top ten. This sequence was found in a man aged 18 to 35 who had mild COVID-19 (a few samples of this study predate the infection). Cell type and time point are not known. The specimen was PBMCs or a T cell subset sorted from them (not recorded which). The chain couples TRBV18 to TRBJ1-5, with 11 bases identical to TRBD1. CDR3 sequence: CASSQTTGTGGEPQHF. DNA of the CDR3: TGTGCCAGCTCACAAACGACCGGGACAGGGGGAGAGCCCCAGCATTTT.